This T cell receptor beta chain is from a study of graft-versus-host responses after intestinal transplantation. Study-level background: Every transplant recipient was induced with anti-thymocyte globulin, then maintained on tacrolimus and steroids for two to three years. Overall study findings and caveats: Recipient marrow held GvH clones, some first seen in ileum or blood.

Notes on this clone: Antigen unknown.

The CDR3 consists of 14 residues. Losses at the gene ends were 5 bases for V and 2 bases for J; bases not matched to a gene: 4. Germline V gene lookup returns CDR1 SGHTA and CDR2 FQGNSA. Processing of graft tissue released intraepithelial and lamina propria lymphocytes. Produced via immunoSEQ multiplex PCR; TCRdb's table is partial and in-frame only. The table records 60,000 to 70,000 clones, about nine tenths of them present only once. V and J are TRBV7-2 and TRBJ2-3, with 7 bases fitting TRBD2. This sequence was found in a human patient who received an intestinal transplant, so some T cells may come from the graft donor. The sample in question was ileum tissue, obtained 350 to 400 days after transplant. The CDR3 coding sequence is TGTGCCAGCAGCACGGGGGGTAACACAGATACGCAGTATTTT. This codes for CASSTGGNTDTQYF. Using reference TRBV7-2 and TRBJ2-3 for the parts outside the CDR3, the full variable domain is GAGVSQSPSNKVTEKGKDVELRCDPISGHTALYWYRQSLGQGLEFLIYFQGNSAPDKSGLPSDRFSAERTGGSVSTLTIQRTQQEDSAVYLCASSTGGNTDTQYFGPGTRLTVL.